This TCR beta chain was identified in a study of blood T cell repertoires in COVID-19 (dated by TCRdb to about 2020). Concerning the study at large: The collaborator samples originated in the United States, Italy and Spain and spanned the acute and convalescent phases of COVID-19. The prospective study material was composed of cDNA or gDNA derived from T cells, B-cell-depleted T cells, or PBMCs. Subjects who had been exposed to COVID-19, were actively infected with it, or had recovered from it provided the deeply sampled blood TCRbeta repertoires that made up the dataset. The repertoires were made available in a free public database intended to serve as a resource for research on the immune response to SARS-CoV-2. Samples came from the ongoing ImmuneRACE study (first 160 participants) plus 1,254 subjects from 6 global collaborators. Sample metadata almost always included a de-identified subject ID, COVID-19 status, age in years and sex. Where HLA class I and class II types were available, the types were taken from metadata supplied by the sample provider, not from assay-based typing.

At the junction V is shortened by 6 bases and J by 8 bases, with 8 bases in between. The CDR3 covers 11 residues, taking in both the cysteine and the phenylalanine. Here the CDR3 DNA is all that survives: 33 bases in frame from base 1. For CDR1 and CDR2, the germline V gene lists MDHEN and SYDVKM. Findings and caveats that apply to the study as a whole: Clinical and demographic metadata were provided uncurated, with the amount varying by source and participant.

With regard to this clone: The antigen it recognizes is unknown. No much larger clone is present one base from it, and per-base qualities are unavailable.

Each collaborating institution followed its own protocols to collect whole blood in K2EDTA tubes. For TCRbeta analysis, collaborator samples were shipped as frozen whole blood, as isolated PBMCs, or as DNA extracted from either sample type. TCRbeta CDR3 regions were amplified from genomic DNA by means of the immunoSEQ Assay, a bias-controlled multiplex PCR. The published analysis was carried out like this. The number of nucleated cells in each sample was estimated by amplification of reference gene primers within the assay. Sequence reads were collapsed and filtered to measure the absolute abundance of every unique TCRbeta CDR3 rearrangement. Productive Simpson clonality was computed per sample as the square root of Simpson's diversity index over productive rearrangements. TCRdb stores this immuneACCESS table with in-frame sequences only. Part of the clones is absent; in the studies checked, under half of the shortfall reflects unresolved V genes, and no reason is known for the rest. Clone size and the V and J calls come from that table; the DNA yielded D and trimming. The sample includes around 100,000 clones, with 75% to 90% observed a single time. The ten top clones hold about 1.7% of the sample.

The TCR sequence derives from a man at least 80 years old with acute or convalescent COVID-19. Sequenced sample: peripheral blood. The rearranged chain carries TRBV28 and TRBJ1-5; the D gene cannot be resolved reliably. The CDR3 in this case is CASRDFEPQHF. The DNA is as follows: TGTGCCAGCAGGGACTTTGAGCCCCAGCATTTT.